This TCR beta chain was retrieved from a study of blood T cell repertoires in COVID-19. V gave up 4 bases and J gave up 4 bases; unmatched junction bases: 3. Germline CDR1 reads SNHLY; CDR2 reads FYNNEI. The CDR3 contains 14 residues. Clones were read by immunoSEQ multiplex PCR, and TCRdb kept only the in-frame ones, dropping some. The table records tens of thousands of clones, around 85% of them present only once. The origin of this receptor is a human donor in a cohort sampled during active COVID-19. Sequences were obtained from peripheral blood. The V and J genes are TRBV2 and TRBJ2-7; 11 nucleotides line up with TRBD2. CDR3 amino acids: CASSALAGGYEQYF. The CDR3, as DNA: TGTGCCAGCAGTGCGCTAGCGGGAGGTTACGAGCAGTACTTC.